The 17 T cell receptor beta chains given below trace back to one sample, sequenced in a study of T-cell reconstitution after alpha-beta-depleted transplantation in children. A TCRbeta library incorporating unique molecular identifiers was prepared. TCRdb reprocessed the PCR reads via MiXCR and lists one record per CDR3 protein. The repertoire consists of a few hundred thousand distinct CDR3 sequences, with about 20% occurring once and the leading ten covering 3.5% to 4%. The input for sequencing was PBMCs from the stem cell graft donor, taken from the stem cell graft. Every receptor here comes from a human donor who donated a stem cell graft to a child with acute myeloid leukemia.

This clonotype has ten or more counts. The rearrangement joins TRBV13 to TRBJ2-3; no reliable D call. Trimming cost V 6 bases and J 4 bases, with 8 bases left between them. This CDR3 has 12 amino acids. CDR1 and CDR2 (germline): PRHDT, FYEKMQ (reference sequence). Here the CDR3 reads CASRVAADTQYF. CDR3 DNA: TGTGCCAGCAGGGTTGCCGCAGATACGCAGTATTTT.

This clonotype appeared many times. V usage is TRBV24-1 and J usage is TRBJ1-3; no clear D gene. Trimming removed 3 bases at V and 8 bases at J, with 10 bases between. Germline CDR1 and CDR2: KGHDR and SFDVKD. This CDR3 region has 13 residues. In DNA, the CDR3 is TGTGCCACCAGTGATCCTGTCGCTGACACCATATATTTT. Translation gives CATSDPVADTIYF.

This clonotype was counted between two and nine times. The J gene is TRBJ2-7, the V gene TRBV4-2, with unresolved D. V was cut by 0 bases and J by 6 bases, with 9 bases left in between. The germline CDR1 and CDR2 sequences are LGHNA and YNFKEQ. This CDR3 region has 13 residues. CDR3 in DNA: TGTGCCAGCAGCCAAGATCTGGCGCTCGAGCAGTACTTC. Protein sequence: CASSQDLALEQYF.

The gene calls are TRBV7-9 and TRBJ2-5; a possible D gene is TRBD1 (6 bases). V was pared by 0 bases and J by 4 bases, with 12 bases between. The CDR3 spans 15 residues. In germline, CDR1 is SEHNR, CDR2 FQNEAQ (reference sequence). CDR3 loop: CASSLAPGGGETQYF. CDR3 coding DNA: TGTGCCAGCAGCTTAGCGCCTGGGGGCGGAGAGACCCAGTACTTC.

This clonotype was observed a handful of times. The chain links TRBV10-3 to TRBJ1-4, with a weak D call TRBD1 (6 bases). CDR1 and CDR2 (germline): ENHRY, SYGVKD. The CDR3 runs 13 residues. The V end lost 4 bases, the J end lost 5 bases, and 8 bases lay between the germline ends. CDR3 coding DNA: TGTGCCATCAGTGGGACAGCGAATGAAAAACTGTTTTTT. Translating it yields CAISGTANEKLFF.

This rearrangement joins TRBV12-3 or TRBV12-4 to TRBJ2-7; perhaps D is TRBD1 or TRBD2 (5 bases each). CDR3 size: 13 residues. The germline V and J ends were trimmed by 6 bases and 5 bases, with 14 bases remaining between them. CDR3 residues: CASRAQLGDEQYF. The CDR3, as DNA: TGTGCCAGCAGGGCACAACTGGGGGACGAGCAGTACTTC.

This chain joins TRBV28 and TRBJ2-1; 8 nucleotides align to TRBD2. The germline V gene has CDR1 MDHEN and CDR2 SYDVKM. CDR3 length: 17 amino acids. Trimming cost V 2 bases and J 6 bases; bases outside gene matches: 12. In DNA, the CDR3 is TGTGCCAGCAGTTTACGCCAACGGGAGGGCCTAAGCAATGAGCAGTTCTTC. Amino acids: CASSLRQREGLSNEQFF.

The sample holds a few counts of this clonotype. The chain recombines TRBV5-1 with TRBJ1-1; the D is unclear. CDR3 length equals 14 residues. The V gene's germline CDR1 is SGHRS and CDR2 YFSETQ. The ends were cut back, 0 bases at V and 5 bases at J, with 11 bases in the middle. The CDR3 region is CASSLEARRTEAFF. The DNA of the CDR3 is TGCGCCAGCAGCTTGGAGGCCCGGCGGACTGAAGCTTTCTTT.

This chain links TRBV20-1 with TRBJ2-1; 12 nucleotides align to TRBD2. Germline CDR1 DFQATT, CDR2 SNEGSKA (reference sequence). The CDR3 is 14 amino acids. V lost 5 bases and J lost 8; bases outside the gene matches: 7. The CDR3 DNA reads TGCAGTGCTCCGACTAGCGGGAGTTGGGATGAGCAGTTCTTC. Its translation is CSAPTSGSWDEQFF.

This clonotype was seen a handful of times. The rearrangement joins TRBV30 to TRBJ2-7; TRBD1 agrees at 7 bases. The V segment lost 2 bases and the J segment 3 bases; nucleotides outside the gene matches: 10. The CDR3 consists of 15 residues. Per germline, CDR1 GTSNPN and CDR2 SVGIG (reference sequence). For the CDR3, the DNA is TGTGCCTGGAGTTTCCGACAGGGTGGGGACTACGAGCAGTACTTC. Its translation is CAWSFRQGGDYEQYF.

This clonotype has only a few counts. This sequence joins TRBV12-3 or TRBV12-4 and TRBJ2-7; the match to TRBD2 covers 13 bases. This CDR3 has 15 amino acids. After removal of 5 bases from V and 2 bases from J, the junction contained 3 bases not matched to a gene. The CDR3 DNA is TGTGCCAGCAGTCGGACTAGCGGGAGCACCTACGAGCAGTACTTC. Amino acid sequence: CASSRTSGSTYEQYF.

This clonotype has a handful of counts. V and J are TRBV2 and TRBJ2-7; 7 bases line up with TRBD1. The germline V gene has CDR1 SNHLY and CDR2 FYNNEI. The CDR3 length is 13 residues. The V gene end was trimmed by 1 base and the J gene end by 5 bases; junction bases not matched to a gene: 2. CDR3 sequence reads: CASSEEGAHEQYF. DNA for the CDR3: TGTGCCAGCAGTGAAGAGGGGGCACACGAGCAGTACTTC.

This clonotype was detected a few times. The final CDR3 position lacks the conserved phenylalanine or tryptophan, pointing to a likely read error. It is unclear where the CDR3 begins or ends on the DNA, so no DNA is shown, and the CDR3 is as TCRdb lists it. The CDR3 loop reads CASSQDVG. The rearrangement links TRBV4-3 to TRBJ1-4. The CDR3 extends over 8 residues, inclusive of both ends. Germline lookup yields CDR1 LGHNA and CDR2 YSLEER.

The gene calls are TRBV4-2 and TRBJ2-7; the match to TRBD2 covers 12 bases. Germline V lookup: CDR1 LGHNA, CDR2 YNFKEQ. This CDR3 is built from 16 residues. V trimming: 0 bases; J trimming: 3 bases; junction bases outside the gene matches: 3. CDR3: CASSQDTSGRNYEQYF. The CDR3 nucleotides are TGTGCCAGCAGCCAAGATACTAGCGGGAGGAACTACGAGCAGTACTTC.

The chain employs TRBV28 and TRBJ1-6; the match to TRBD1 covers 8 bases. The CDR3 loop spans 14 amino acids. Germline CDR1 and CDR2: MDHEN and SYDVKM. Losses at the gene ends were 1 base for V and 9 bases for J; bases not matched to a gene: 2. CDR3 protein: CASSLLDRASPLHF. The CDR3 DNA follows: TGTGCCAGCAGTTTATTGGACAGGGCTTCACCCCTCCACTTT.

This clonotype was detected a few times. The genes are TRBV4-3 and TRBJ2-7, with 9 nucleotides matching TRBD2. V trimming: 1 base; J trimming: 5 bases; junction bases outside the gene matches: 12. The CDR3 loop spans 17 amino acids. Looked up from germline, CDR1 is LGHNA and CDR2 is YSLEER. For the CDR3, the DNA is TGCGCCAGCAGCCAAGGGGTTAGCGGGAGTACGACGAACGAGCAGTACTTC. Encoded protein: CASSQGVSGSTTNEQYF.

V and J are TRBV12-3 or TRBV12-4 and TRBJ2-5; the D gene is possibly TRBD1 (6 bases). This CDR3 spans 15 amino acids. Trimming stripped 6 bases from V and 6 bases from J, with 20 bases between. As DNA, the CDR3 is TGTGCCAGCAGCTTCTCGACAGGCCCTCTTAAGACCCAGTACTTC. Translated, it gives CASSFSTGPLKTQYF.